One and the same sample provided the 12 T cell receptor beta chains below, sequenced in a study of T-cell memory formation after mild COVID-19. TCRdb reprocessed the 5' RACE reads via MiXCR and lists one record per CDR3 protein. This table holds a few hundred thousand distinct CDR3 sequences, 13% to 15% found once. The sample taken for sequencing was PBMCs or a T cell subset sorted from them (not recorded which). The receptors were gathered from a man aged 18 to 29 who had mild COVID-19 (a few samples of this study predate the infection). Cell type and time point are not known.

This clonotype appeared many times. J is TRBJ1-1 and V is TRBV7-9; the D is unclear. Trimming stripped 2 bases from V and 7 bases from J, with 5 bases between. The CDR3 spans 11 residues. Germline assignment: CDR1 SEHNR and CDR2 FQNEAQ (reference sequence). CDR3 residues: CASSLRVEAFF. In DNA form, the CDR3 reads TGTGCCAGCAGCTTACGGGTTGAAGCTTTCTTT.

V and J are TRBV20-1 and TRBJ2-5; D possibly corresponds to TRBD1 (6 bases). With 5 bases removed from V and 0 bases from J, the gap between germline ends came to 13 bases. Germline V gives CDR1 DFQATT, CDR2 SNEGSKA (reference sequence). The CDR3 spans 14 residues. CDR3 DNA sequence: TGCAGTGCTGGACAGCCTCCCCACCAAGAGACCCAGTACTTC. This translates into CSAGQPPHQETQYF.

This clonotype has just a few counts. The chain links TRBV11-2 to TRBJ2-3; 10 bases line up with TRBD2. V was clipped by 4 bases and J by 1 base; unmatched bases: 5. The CDR3 length is 16 residues. Germline V gene sequence: CDR1 SGHAT, CDR2 FQNNGV. CDR3 protein: CASSSTLAGGTDTQYF. The CDR3 nucleotides are TGTGCCAGCAGCTCAACCCTAGCGGGGGGCACAGATACGCAGTATTTT.

This clonotype showed up just a few times. The chain has TRBV5-5 and TRBJ2-5; D possibly corresponds to TRBD1 (6 bases). V gave up 4 bases and J gave up 5 bases, with 12 bases separating them. CDR3 length: 13 residues. The germline V gene encodes CDR1 SGHKS and CDR2 YYEKEE (reference sequence). CDR3 region: CASSPITGETQYF. The CDR3 DNA follows: TGTGCCAGCAGCCCTATAACAGGGGAGACCCAGTACTTC.

This clonotype came up many times. The chain is built from TRBV7-6 and TRBJ2-1; weak D call: TRBD2 (6 bases). Germline V lookup: CDR1 SGHVS, CDR2 FNYEAQ. CDR3 length equals 16 residues. V was trimmed by 0 bases and J by 0 bases, leaving 9 bases between them. The CDR3 region is CASSLAAGSSYNEQFF. For the CDR3, the DNA is TGTGCCAGCAGCTTAGCGGCGGGGAGCTCCTACAATGAGCAGTTCTTC.

This clonotype was detected only a few times. The gene calls are TRBV19 and TRBJ1-5; D ambiguous. Germline V gives CDR1 LNHDA, CDR2 SQIVND (reference sequence). The CDR3 loop spans 12 amino acids. Trimming took off 3 bases at V and 6 bases at J, with 6 bases between the two ends. CDR3 in amino acids: CASSMGFQPQHF. The DNA for the CDR3 is TGTGCCAGTAGTATGGGGTTTCAGCCCCAGCATTTT.

The V gene is TRBV7-9, the J gene TRBJ2-3; D is perhaps TRBD1 (6 bases). The CDR3 covers 16 residues. The V end lost 0 bases, the J end lost 4 bases, and 14 bases lay between the germline ends. Germline V CDR1 and CDR2: SEHNR, FQNEAQ (reference sequence). In DNA, the CDR3 is TGTGCCAGCAGCTTAGCGGCCAGGGGATTCGCAGATACGCAGTATTTT. As protein: CASSLAARGFADTQYF.

This clonotype was seen ten or more times. The chain uses TRBV5-1 and TRBJ1-6; D is undetermined. The V end was cut by 1 base, the J end by 10 bases, with 12 bases between. CDR1 SGHRS and CDR2 YFSETQ come from the germline V gene. There are 14 residues in the CDR3. CDR3 region: CASSLFGEQSPLHF. CDR3 DNA: TGCGCCAGCAGCTTGTTCGGGGAGCAATCACCCCTCCACTTT. Combining the CDR3 with reference TRBV5-1 and TRBJ1-6 gives the whole variable domain KAGVTQTPRYLIKTRGQQVTLSCSPISGHRSVSWYQQTPGQGLQFLFEYFSETQRNKGNFPGRFSGRQFSNSRSEMNVSTLELGDSALYLCASSLFGEQSPLHFGNGTRLTVT.

The chain uses TRBV3-1 and TRBJ1-1; possible D gene TRBD1, 5 bases. CDR3 size: 14 residues. Trimming took off 3 bases at V and 1 base at J, with 9 bases between the two ends. Germline V gene data show CDR1 as LGHDT and CDR2 as YNNKEL (reference sequence). The CDR3 region has the DNA TGTGCCAGCAGCCACGGGGGAGGGAACACTGAAGCTTTCTTT. Protein: CASSHGGGNTEAFF.

The J gene is TRBJ2-3, the V gene TRBV7-2; no clear D gene. The germline V gene has CDR1 SGHTA and CDR2 FQGNSA. Between the trimmed V and J ends, which lost 5 bases and 2 bases, there was a span of 8 bases. The CDR3 covers 13 residues. The CDR3 nucleotides are TGTGCCAGCAGCCCGACTTACACAGATACGCAGTATTTT. Translated: CASSPTYTDTQYF.

The J gene is TRBJ1-1, the V gene TRBV2; D is unresolved. CDR1 is SNHLY, CDR2 FYNNEI, per germline. Trimming removed 9 bases from V and 3 bases from J, with 14 bases in between. CDR3 length: 13 amino acids. This chain's CDR3 is CARANTVHTEAFF. The CDR3 nucleotides read TGTGCCAGAGCAAATACAGTGCACACTGAAGCTTTCTTT.

In regard to this clonotype: Germline is not matched at one junction end, which may reflect a read error. The V gene is TRBV7-7, the J gene TRBJ1-6; D is ambiguous. This CDR3 region has 15 residues. Germline V gene sequence: CDR1 SSHAT, CDR2 FNYEAQ (reference sequence). CDR3 DNA: TGTGCTAGCAGCTTAGATGGCGGGGTGAATTCACCCCTCCACTTT. It specifies CASSLDGGVNSPLHF.